The 27 T cell receptor beta chains given below trace back to one sample, sequenced in a study of T cell responses to AZD1222 COVID-19 vaccine. Sequencing was performed with immunoSEQ multiplex PCR; in TCRdb, only in-frame clones are kept and a portion is missing. The table includes around 140,000 clones, about 93% detected once. This specimen consisted of peripheral blood, obtained on day 0 of AZD1222 vaccination. Receptors originate from an adult in good health.

This chain uses TRBV9 with TRBJ2-7; 7 bases fit TRBD2. Trimming took 0 bases from V and 5 from J; bases not matched to a gene: 5. The CDR3 has 14 residues. The V gene's germline CDR1 is SGDLS and CDR2 YYNGEE. The CDR3 reads CASSVDGRSHEQYF. CDR3 nucleotide sequence: TGTGCCAGCAGCGTAGACGGGAGGTCCCACGAGCAGTACTTC.

The chain recombines TRBV29-1 with TRBJ2-7; a weak D match, TRBD2 (6 bases). V lost 4 bases and J 4 bases, leaving 17 bases between the germline ends. The germline gives CDR1 SQVTM, CDR2 ANQGSEA. CDR3 length: 14 residues. The CDR3 region has the DNA TGCAGCGTTGCAGGTAGCGGAGGCGGGTACGAGCAGTACTTC. It translates to CSVAGSGGGYEQYF.

The V call is TRBV19, the J call TRBJ2-7, with TRBD1 matching 8 bases. The V gene end was trimmed by 5 bases and the J gene end by 6 bases; junction bases not matched to a gene: 9. The germline V gene has CDR1 LNHDA and CDR2 SQIVND (reference sequence). The CDR3 is 14 amino acids. The CDR3 bases are TGTGCCAGTAGTTCGACAGGGGCCTCCATCGAGCAGTACTTC. Encoded protein: CASSSTGASIEQYF.

The chain couples TRBV27 to TRBJ1-1; 8 bases match TRBD1. CDR3 size: 15 residues. Per germline, CDR1 MNHEY and CDR2 SMNVEV (reference sequence). V shed 4 bases and J 4 bases; nucleotides not matched to a gene: 8. CDR3 protein: CASSYRTGMGTEAFF. CDR3 nucleotide sequence: TGTGCCAGCAGTTATCGGACAGGGATGGGCACTGAAGCTTTCTTT.

The rearrangement uses TRBV19 and TRBJ1-3; D gene ambiguous. The V end lost 7 bases, the J end lost 0 bases, and 16 bases lay between the germline ends. This CDR3 region has 16 residues. Germline loops: CDR1 LNHDA, CDR2 SQIVND (reference sequence). The CDR3 loop reads CASIGLGASSGNTIYF. In DNA, the CDR3 is TGTGCCAGTATTGGTCTTGGAGCAAGCTCTGGAAACACCATATATTTT.

The genes are TRBV5-4 and TRBJ2-5, with 13 bases lining up with TRBD2. This CDR3 has 17 residues. Losses at the gene ends were 4 bases for V and 1 base for J; bases not matched to a gene: 7. Germline assignment: CDR1 SGHNT and CDR2 YYREEE (reference sequence). CDR3 nucleotide sequence: TGTGCCAGCAGCGTGGGGACTAGCGGGGCTAGCCAAGAGACCCAGTACTTC. Translation gives CASSVGTSGASQETQYF.

The chain joins TRBV6-5 to TRBJ2-1; the match to TRBD2 covers 7 bases. Germline values: CDR1 MNHEY, CDR2 SVGAGI. The J segment lost 3 bases and the V segment lost 2 bases, leaving 7 bases of the junction unmatched. The CDR3 runs 16 residues. The CDR3 bases are TGTGCCAGCAGTTACCAGTTGGGGGGGGTCTACAATGAGCAGTTCTTC. Translating gives CASSYQLGGVYNEQFF.

V usage is TRBV24-1 and J usage is TRBJ2-3, with 14 bases identical to TRBD2. The CDR3 loop spans 17 amino acids. V lost 4 bases and J lost 5; bases outside the gene matches: 7. Germline V gene sequence: CDR1 KGHDR, CDR2 SFDVKD. The CDR3 nucleotides are TGTGCCACCAGTGACCCCGGGACTAGCGGGGGTAGAGATACGCAGTATTTT. This encodes CATSDPGTSGGRDTQYF.

The chain employs TRBV18 and TRBJ1-1; TRBD1 aligns across 8 bases. The V segment lost 2 bases and the J segment 1 base; nucleotides outside the gene matches: 12. Germline CDR1 and CDR2: KGHSH and LQKENI. This CDR3 is 18 amino acids long. The CDR3 region is CASSPKGQVFAGNTEAFF. The CDR3 DNA reads TGTGCCAGCTCACCAAAGGGACAGGTATTCGCGGGGAACACTGAAGCTTTCTTT.

This clone was found once. CDR3 sequence: CASTARINTGELFF. The CDR3 DNA reads as TGTGCCAGCACGGCTAGAATAAACACCGGGGAGCTGTTTTTT. The chain combines TRBV6-5 with TRBJ2-2; D remains ambiguous. The CDR3 extends over 14 amino acids. Trimming pared 7 bases from V and 2 bases from J, leaving 11 bases between. Germline assignment: CDR1 MNHEY and CDR2 SVGAGI.

The V gene is TRBV19, the J gene TRBJ1-6; possibly TRBD1 for D (5 bases). V shed 6 bases and J shed 4 bases, with 10 bases lying between them. CDR1 is LNHDA and CDR2 is SQIVND in the germline V gene (reference sequence). The CDR3 totals 14 residues. The CDR3 DNA reads as TGTGCCAGTAGGCCGGACAAGTATAATTCACCCCTCCACTTT. As protein: CASRPDKYNSPLHF.

CDR3 in DNA: TGCAGCGTTGAAGAAGAGCAGATAAGCTACACCTTC. This sequence encodes CSVEEEQISYTF. J is TRBJ1-2 and V is TRBV29-1; D not resolved. V was trimmed by 0 bases and J by 9 bases, leaving 11 bases between them. The CDR3 has 12 residues. Per germline, CDR1 SQVTM and CDR2 ANQGSEA.

The V call is TRBV6-6, the J call TRBJ2-2, with 10 nucleotides matching TRBD2. Losses at the gene ends were 5 bases for V and 8 bases for J; bases not matched to a gene: 5. Germline CDR1 reads MNHNY; CDR2 reads SVGAGI (reference sequence). This CDR3 is built from 14 residues. The CDR3 is CASSPAGGVGELFF. CDR3 nucleotides: TGTGCCAGCAGTCCAGCGGGGGGGGTAGGGGAGCTGTTTTTT.

Worth noting for this clone: The sample contains more than one DNA sequence encoding this CDR3. This sequence joins TRBV11-2 and TRBJ1-3; TRBD1 is a possible D gene (6 bases). Germline CDR1 reads SGHAT; CDR2 reads FQNNGV. This CDR3 contains 14 residues. V lost 6 bases to trimming and J lost 0 bases, with 9 bases between them. CDR3 DNA: TGTGCCAGCAGTCCAGGGGCCTCTGGAAACACCATATATTTT. Protein sequence: CASSPGASGNTIYF.

This chain connects TRBV12-3 or TRBV12-4 to TRBJ2-7; the D call may be TRBD1 or TRBD2 (5 bases each). CDR3 size: 13 residues. The V and J ends lost 5 bases and 6 bases respectively, with 14 bases between them. The CDR3 region is CASSILGTLEQYF. In DNA form, the CDR3 reads TGTGCCAGCAGTATATTAGGGACCCTCGAGCAGTACTTC.

The genes are TRBV7-9 and TRBJ2-3; 9 bases match TRBD1. The ends lost 5 bases at V and 0 bases at J; junction bases unmatched: 9. The CDR3 spans 17 residues. CDR1 is SEHNR and CDR2 is FQNEAQ in the germline V gene (reference sequence). CDR3 sequence reads: CASSGQGRASSTDTQYF. The DNA for the CDR3 is TGTGCCAGCAGCGGACAGGGGCGGGCATCTAGCACAGATACGCAGTATTTT.

This sequence joins TRBV5-1 and TRBJ2-7, with TRBD1 identical over 9 bases. Per the germline V gene, CDR1 is SGHRS and CDR2 is YFSETQ. The CDR3 runs 16 residues. V lost 4 bases and J lost 3; bases outside the gene matches: 11. The CDR3 DNA follows: TGCGCCAGCAGCCGGGGGGTAGGACAGGGGTTCTACGAGCAGTACTTC. Translated, it gives CASSRGVGQGFYEQYF.

The rearrangement uses TRBV6-4 and TRBJ2-7; D gene ambiguous. From germline, CDR1 is MRHNA and CDR2 SNTAGT. V lost 0 bases, J lost 4 bases, and 13 bases lay in between. This CDR3 comprises 15 residues. DNA for the CDR3: TGTGCCAGCAGTGACTCGATCCGGACCCCTTACGAGCAGTACTTC. Protein sequence: CASSDSIRTPYEQYF.

A word on this clone: Other DNA sequences from this sample encode an identical CDR3 as well. The chain joins TRBV18 to TRBJ1-1; TRBD1 matches at 7 bases. CDR3 size: 14 residues. Germline assignment: CDR1 KGHSH and CDR2 LQKENI. The V segment lost 4 bases and the J segment 1 base; nucleotides outside the gene matches: 3. The CDR3 loop is CASSRGQENTEAFF. In nucleotides, the CDR3 is TGTGCCAGCTCACGTGGACAGGAGAACACTGAAGCTTTCTTT.

This clone was seen a single time. This chain joins TRBV3-1 (or the pseudogene TRBV3-2) and TRBJ1-2; a weak D match, TRBD1 (5 bases). V lost 1 base to trimming and J lost 3 bases, with 15 bases between them. This CDR3 is built from 16 residues. Germline V gene sequence: CDR1 LGHDT, CDR2 YNNKEL (reference sequence). CDR3 amino acids: CASSQVPTAPYYGYTF. The CDR3 DNA sequence: TGTGCCAGCAGCCAAGTTCCGACAGCCCCATACTATGGCTACACCTTC.

The chain uses TRBV12-3 or TRBV12-4 and TRBJ2-1; 8 bases match TRBD1. J lost 7 bases, V lost 5 bases, and 1 base had no gene match. CDR3 size: 12 residues. The DNA of the CDR3 is TGTGCCAGCAGTAACAGGGGGAATGAGCAGTTCTTC. Its protein product is CASSNRGNEQFF.

The chain links TRBV12-3 or TRBV12-4 to TRBJ2-5; TRBD1 might be the D (5 bases). The CDR3 covers 11 residues. The DNA of the CDR3 is TGTGCTACACAGGACCAAGAGACCCAGTACTTC. It translates to CATQDQETQYF.

The chain employs TRBV9 and TRBJ2-7; TRBD1 is a possible D gene (6 bases). Trimming shortened V by 4 bases and J by 0 bases, and 8 bases separated the two germline ends. The CDR3 has 13 amino acids. CDR1 is SGDLS, CDR2 YYNGEE, per germline. CDR3 bases: TGTGCCAGCAGCCAGGGGAGCTCCTACGAGCAGTACTTC. It codes for CASSQGSSYEQYF.

This clone was recorded once. J is TRBJ1-5 and V is TRBV5-5; D may be TRBD1 (6 bases). V lost 2 bases and J 2 bases, leaving 11 bases between the germline ends. CDR1 and CDR2 (germline): SGHKS, YYEKEE (reference sequence). This CDR3 region has 15 residues. The DNA for the CDR3 is TGTGCCAGCAGCTTTTCACAGGGAGGCAATCAGCCCCAGCATTTT. It encodes CASSFSQGGNQPQHF.

A note on this clone: Other DNA sequences from this sample encode an identical CDR3 as well. This sequence joins TRBV18 and TRBJ2-3; D is unresolved. Germline V gene sequence: CDR1 KGHSH, CDR2 LQKENI. The V gene lost 6 bases and the J gene lost 3 bases, with 7 bases spanning the gap. CDR3 length: 12 residues. CDR3 DNA: TGTGCCAGCTCGCCGAATACAGATACGCAGTATTTT. This encodes CASSPNTDTQYF. Using reference TRBV18 and TRBJ2-3 for the parts outside the CDR3, the full variable domain is NAGVMQNPRHLVRRRGQEARLRCSPMKGHSHVYWYRQLPEEGLKFMVYLQKENIIDESGMPKERFSAEFPKEGPSILRIQQVVRGDSAAYFCASSPNTDTQYFGPGTRLTVL.

J is TRBJ1-2 and V is TRBV4-3; 7 bases match TRBD1. In germline, CDR1 is LGHNA, CDR2 YSLEER. The CDR3 contains 15 residues. Trimming at V came to 0 bases and at J to 6 bases, leaving 7 bases not matched to a gene. CDR3 sequence reads: CASSQDSTGRDGYTF. DNA for the CDR3: TGCGCCAGCAGCCAAGATTCGACAGGGAGGGATGGCTACACCTTC.

J is TRBJ1-1 and V is TRBV6-6, with D tentatively TRBD1 (5 bases). Germline loops: CDR1 MNHNY, CDR2 SVGAGI (reference sequence). The CDR3 has 11 residues. Deletions cut 4 bases from V and 9 bases from J, with 9 bases between. CDR3 DNA: TGTGCCAGCAGTTTGGGGGGGAAAGCTTTCTTT. Its protein product is CASSLGGKAFF.